These 10 T cell receptor beta chains were all obtained from the same sample, sequenced in a study of T-cell reconstitution after alpha-beta-depleted transplantation in children listed by TCRdb under 2016. The library was generated by PCR. The sequencer was an Illumina HiSeq 2500. Molecular barcoding was employed in the preparation of TCR libraries, with unique molecular identifiers being used to normalize TCRbeta repertoire quantification. Using fastp trimming at Q25 and MiXCR clonotype assembly, TCRdb reanalyzed the public sequencing data and kept in-frame beta chains. Each entry is one CDR3 protein sequence, shown with its most common DNA and genes. The sample records about 540,000 distinct CDR3 sequences, around 20% of which are singletons. The ten largest clonotypes hold approximately 3% of the sample. This sample comprised PBMCs from the stem cell graft donor, obtained from the stem cell graft. These TCRs come from a human donor who donated a stem cell graft to a child with acute lymphoblastic leukemia.

The sample holds many counts of this clonotype. The chain carries TRBV5-6 and TRBJ2-2; D tentatively reads TRBD1 or TRBD2 (6 bases each). From germline, CDR1 is SGHDT and CDR2 YYEEEE. V was pared by 5 bases and J by 11 bases, with 16 bases between. The CDR3 consists of 13 residues. CDR3: CASSPPGGGELFF. As DNA, the CDR3 is TGTGCCAGCAGTCCGCCCGGGGGCGGAGAGCTGTTTTTT. The full variable domain, with the rest looked up from reference TRBV5-6 and TRBJ2-2, is DAGVTQSPTHLIKTRGQQVTLRCSPKSGHDTVSWYQQALGQGPQFIFQYYEEEERQRGNFPDRFSGHQFPNYSSELNVNALLLGDSALYLCASSPPGGGELFFGEGSRLTVL.

This chain connects TRBV4-1 to TRBJ2-1; 11 bases fit TRBD2. The junction had 16 bases not matched to a gene; V was cut back by 6 bases and J by 9 bases. This CDR3 is 17 amino acids long. Germline CDR1 and CDR2: MGHRA and YSYEKL. As DNA, the CDR3 is TGCGCCAGCAGTCGTACTGCCGGGACTAGCGGAGGTAGTGAGCAGTTCTTC. This encodes CASSRTAGTSGGSEQFF.

V and J are TRBV15 and TRBJ2-7, with TRBD2 matching over 9 bases. J gave up 1 base and V 0 bases, and 1 base lay outside the gene matches. Germline lookup yields CDR1 LNHNV and CDR2 YYDKDF (reference sequence). The CDR3 loop spans 15 amino acids. Here the CDR3 DNA reads TGTGCCACCAGCAGAGATCTAGCGGGGTCCTACGAGCAGTACTTC. Protein: CATSRDLAGSYEQYF.

This clonotype was counted a few times. The V gene is TRBV5-1, the J gene TRBJ2-7; TRBD2 matches at 7 bases. This CDR3 contains 16 residues. The germline gives CDR1 SGHRS, CDR2 YFSETQ. The V segment lost 0 bases and the J segment 0 bases; nucleotides outside the gene matches: 6. The CDR3 is CASSLATAGVSYEQYF. The CDR3 DNA reads as TGCGCCAGCAGCTTGGCCACTGCGGGAGTCTCCTACGAGCAGTACTTC. Supplemented by reference TRBV5-1 and TRBJ2-7, the full variable domain reads KAGVTQTPRYLIKTRGQQVTLSCSPISGHRSVSWYQQTPGQGLQFLFEYFSETQRNKGNFPGRFSGRQFSNSRSEMNVSTLELGDSALYLCASSLATAGVSYEQYFGPGTRLTVT.

For the CDR3, the DNA is TGTGCCACCAGTGATTTGAATACATTAACGAACACTGAAGCTTTCTTT. Its protein product is CATSDLNTLTNTEAFF. The chain links TRBV24-1 to TRBJ1-1; D not resolved. V shed 0 bases and J shed 1 base, with 11 bases lying between them. The CDR3 totals 16 residues. Germline values: CDR1 KGHDR, CDR2 SFDVKD.

J is TRBJ2-1 and V is TRBV9; D is unresolved. In germline, CDR1 is SGDLS, CDR2 YYNGEE. The ends were cut back, 2 bases at V and 3 bases at J, with 6 bases in the middle. The CDR3 has 13 residues. The CDR3 loop reads CASSVFHYNEQFF. The CDR3 DNA follows: TGTGCCAGCAGCGTCTTCCACTACAATGAGCAGTTCTTC.

In its sample, this clonotype was seen a few times. The genes are TRBV15 and TRBJ1-3, with 9 bases lining up with TRBD1. The CDR3 is 14 residues long. Per germline, CDR1 LNHNV and CDR2 YYDKDF (reference sequence). Trimming removed 5 bases from V and 3 bases from J; junction bases left unmatched: 2. The CDR3 DNA follows: TGTGCCACCAGCCTGGACAGGGGTGGAAACACCATATATTTT. It yields the protein CATSLDRGGNTIYF.

This clonotype was seen many times. The V and J genes are TRBV5-1 and TRBJ2-7, with TRBD1 matching 7 bases. Losses at the gene ends were 4 bases for V and 2 bases for J; bases not matched to a gene: 3. CDR3 length: 13 residues. Germline V gene data show CDR1 as SGHRS and CDR2 as YFSETQ. CDR3: CASSRQGPYEQYF. The CDR3 DNA reads as TGCGCCAGCAGCCGACAGGGACCCTACGAGCAGTACTTC.

The genes are TRBV7-9 and TRBJ2-7; D is possibly TRBD1 (5 bases). V lost 1 base to trimming and J lost 2 bases, with 12 bases between them. CDR1 is SEHNR, CDR2 FQNEAQ, per germline (reference sequence). This CDR3 contains 15 residues. CDR3 residues: CASSLEALTAYEQYF. CDR3 sequence (DNA): TGTGCCAGCAGCTTAGAAGCGTTGACAGCCTACGAGCAGTACTTC.

The chain recombines TRBV6-1 with TRBJ1-1, with no clear D. This CDR3 contains 13 residues. The V gene lost 8 bases and the J gene lost 0 bases, with 10 bases spanning the gap. The germline V gene encodes CDR1 MNHNS and CDR2 SASEGT. The CDR3 spells CASVAVMNTEAFF. For the CDR3, the DNA is TGTGCCAGCGTCGCTGTCATGAACACTGAAGCTTTCTTT.